This T cell receptor beta chain was profiled in a study of PD-1 blockade in classical Hodgkin lymphoma. V was pared by 1 base and J by 1 base, with 9 bases between. CDR1 and CDR2 (germline): SGHRS, YFSETQ. This CDR3 is 14 amino acids long. Time point indicated: cycle 4 day 1 (C4D1), after 6 weeks of nivolumab. Relapse after autologous stem cell transplantation occurred in every patient, and brentuximab vedotin exposure varied. CD8+ T cell isolation from thawed PBMCs was performed by magnetic negative selection. The method was immunoSEQ multiplex PCR; TCRdb's version includes in-frame clones alone and lacks a portion of them. This sample has about 20,000 clones, with roughly 84% found just once.

The chain couples TRBV5-1 to TRBJ2-7, with D perhaps TRBD2 (5 bases). The receptor's source is a human donor with classical Hodgkin lymphoma. The material sequenced was CD8+ T cells from blood, taken before the fourth cycle of nivolumab. The CDR3 nucleotides read TGCGCCAGCAGCTTGTCTGAGGGATCCTACGAGCAGTACTTC. Translation: CASSLSEGSYEQYF.